This T cell receptor beta chain derives from a study of blood T cell repertoires in COVID-19 (dated by TCRdb to the early 2020s). Regarding the research as a whole: Samples covering the acute and convalescent phases of COVID-19 were provided by collaborators in the United States, Italy and Spain. The repertoires were released in a freely available public database meant as a resource for research on the immune response to SARS-CoV-2. The samples were drawn from two sources: the first 160 participants of the ongoing ImmuneRACE study, and 1,000 to 1,500 subjects contributed by 6 global collaborators. The sample metadata nearly always contained a de-identified subject ID, COVID-19 status, age in years and sex. The material from the prospective study consisted of cDNA or gDNA derived from T cells, B-cell-depleted T cells, or PBMCs. Subjects who had been exposed to COVID-19, were actively infected with it, or had recovered from it provided the deeply sampled blood TCRbeta repertoires that made up the dataset. Where available, HLA class I and class II types were taken from metadata supplied by the sample provider and were not determined by assay-based typing.

The immunoSEQ Assay, a bias-controlled multiplex PCR, was used to amplify TCRbeta CDR3 regions from genomic DNA. The published analysis was carried out like this. Within the assay, amplification of reference gene primers was used to estimate how many nucleated cells each sample contained. To quantify the absolute abundance of each unique TCRbeta CDR3 rearrangement, sequence reads were collapsed and filtered. Productive Simpson clonality was computed per sample as the square root of Simpson's diversity index over productive rearrangements. TCRdb provides this immuneACCESS table in a form limited to in-frame rearrangements. Some clones are lacking; in checked studies, under half of them reflect an unresolved V gene, and why the rest are absent is not known. V and J calls and clone size are given by that table; D and trimming were obtained from the DNA. This sample is represented by about 180,000 clones; roughly 87% of them were singletons. The ten largest clones add up to more than 1.5% of the sample.

On this clone itself: What this receptor recognizes is not known. Base qualities are not at hand, and no much larger clone is one base apart.

The collaborating institutions used their own protocols to collect whole blood in K2EDTA tubes. For TCRbeta analysis, collaborators shipped samples as frozen whole blood, isolated PBMCs, or DNA extracted from either of those sample types. Looking up the germline V gene yields CDR1 KGHDR and CDR2 SFDVKD. From cysteine to phenylalanine, the CDR3 is 15 amino acids long. Of the read, only the CDR3 DNA is kept; its 45 bases are in frame from base 1. V ends up 3 bases short and J 1 base short, with an unmatched junction base count of 2. The full study reports these points: The quantity of clinical and demographic metadata differed by source and by participant and was supplied without curation.

This chain joins TRBV24-1 to TRBJ2-7, with 10 central nucleotides matching TRBD1. This TCR was recovered from a woman between 45 and 65 years old with acute or convalescent COVID-19. The sample comprised peripheral blood. The DNA reads TGTGCCACCAGTGATCCGGGACAGGGGTCCTACGAGCAGTACTTC. Translated, this gives CATSDPGQGSYEQYF.